The source of this TCR beta chain is a study of STAT5B mutations in CD4+ large granular lymphocyte leukemia. Details on this clone: Its matching antigen is unknown.

Authors' analysis steps: The detection floor for productive clonotype frequency was 2.59 x 10-5. Sequencing was performed with immunoSEQ multiplex PCR; in TCRdb, only in-frame clones are kept and a portion is missing. For V, J and clone size, that table is used; D and trimming come from the DNA. Seen here are tens of thousands of clones, around 74% observed once, and the top ten hold 1% to 1.2%. Trimming removed 0 bases at V and 0 bases at J, with 10 bases between. The CDR3 runs to 16 residues. The germline V gene encodes CDR1 SGHRS and CDR2 YFSETQ. The study, taken as a whole, reports: TRBV06-family usage was enriched in top patient clones (8/27) versus controls (2/35).

Healthy controls were blood donor buffy coats. The chain carries TRBV5-1 and TRBJ1-3; D not certain. The clonotype comes from a human donor in good health. Sequences were obtained from CD4+ T cells from blood buffy coats. In nucleotides, the CDR3 is TGCGCCAGCAGCTTGGGAAAGGGCTTCTCTGGAAACACCATATATTTT. Its protein is CASSLGKGFSGNTIYF.